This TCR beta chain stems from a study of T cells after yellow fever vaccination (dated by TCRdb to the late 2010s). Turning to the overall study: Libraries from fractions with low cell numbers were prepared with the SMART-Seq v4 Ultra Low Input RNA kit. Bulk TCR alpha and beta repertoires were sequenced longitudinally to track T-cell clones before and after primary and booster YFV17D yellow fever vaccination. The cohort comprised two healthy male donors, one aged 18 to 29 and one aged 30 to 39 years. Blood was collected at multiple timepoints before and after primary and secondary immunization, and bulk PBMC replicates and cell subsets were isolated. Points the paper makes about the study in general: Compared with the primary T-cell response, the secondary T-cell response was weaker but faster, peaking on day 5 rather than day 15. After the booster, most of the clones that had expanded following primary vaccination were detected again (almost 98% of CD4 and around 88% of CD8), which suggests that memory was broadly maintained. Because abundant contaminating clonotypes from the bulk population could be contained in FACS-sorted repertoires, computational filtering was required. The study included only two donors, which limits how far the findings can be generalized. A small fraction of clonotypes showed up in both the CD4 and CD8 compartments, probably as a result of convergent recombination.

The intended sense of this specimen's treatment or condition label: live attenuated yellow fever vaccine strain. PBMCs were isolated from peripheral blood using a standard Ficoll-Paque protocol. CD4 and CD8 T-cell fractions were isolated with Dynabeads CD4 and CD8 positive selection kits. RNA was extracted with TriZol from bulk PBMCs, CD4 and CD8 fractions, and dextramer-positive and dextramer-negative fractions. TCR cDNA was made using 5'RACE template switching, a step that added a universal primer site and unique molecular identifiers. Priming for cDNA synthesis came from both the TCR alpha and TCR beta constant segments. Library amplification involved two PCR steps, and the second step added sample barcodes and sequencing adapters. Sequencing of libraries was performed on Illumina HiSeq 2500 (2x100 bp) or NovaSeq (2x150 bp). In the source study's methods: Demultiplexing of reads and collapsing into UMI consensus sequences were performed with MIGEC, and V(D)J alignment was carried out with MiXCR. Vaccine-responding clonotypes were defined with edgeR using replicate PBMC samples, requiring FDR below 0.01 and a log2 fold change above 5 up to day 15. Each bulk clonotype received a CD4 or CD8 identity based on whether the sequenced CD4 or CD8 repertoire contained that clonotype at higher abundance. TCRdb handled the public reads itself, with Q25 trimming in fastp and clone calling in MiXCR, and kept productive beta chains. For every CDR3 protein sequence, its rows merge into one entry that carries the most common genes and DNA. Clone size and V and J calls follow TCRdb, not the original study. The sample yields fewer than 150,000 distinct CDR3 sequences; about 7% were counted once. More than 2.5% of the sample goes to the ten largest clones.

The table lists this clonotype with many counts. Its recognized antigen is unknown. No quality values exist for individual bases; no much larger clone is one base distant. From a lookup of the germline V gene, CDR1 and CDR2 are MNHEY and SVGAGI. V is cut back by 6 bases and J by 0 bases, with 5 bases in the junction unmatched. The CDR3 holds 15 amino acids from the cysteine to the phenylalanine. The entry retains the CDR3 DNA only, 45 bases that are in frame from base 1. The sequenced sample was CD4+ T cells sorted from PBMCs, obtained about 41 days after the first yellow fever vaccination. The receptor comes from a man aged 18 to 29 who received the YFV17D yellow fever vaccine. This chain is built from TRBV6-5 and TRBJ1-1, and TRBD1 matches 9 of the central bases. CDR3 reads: CASRRTGAMNTEAFF. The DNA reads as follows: TGTGCCAGCAGAAGGACAGGGGCCATGAACACTGAAGCTTTCTTT.